This TCR beta chain was found in a study of CD8 T cells in Susac syndrome. The V end lost 3 bases, the J end lost 0 bases, and 10 bases lay between the germline ends. This CDR3 is 15 amino acids long. The germline V gene encodes CDR1 SGDLS and CDR2 YYNGEE. It was with random hexamers that 0.5 to 1 ug RNA was reverse transcribed. Coverage of TCR beta CDR3 amplification by immunoSEQ multiplex PCR extended to 54 Vbeta and 13 Jbeta. TCRdb redid the calling of the immunoSEQ multiplex PCR reads with MiXCR, one entry per CDR3 protein. Of 250,000 to 300,000 distinct CDR3 sequences listed, about 85% are singletons.

This clonotype was obtained from a human donor with multiple sclerosis. Specimen: CD8+ T cells from PBMCs. The chain links TRBV9 to TRBJ1-5, with D tentatively TRBD1 (5 bases). The CDR3 nucleotides are TGTGCCAGCAGCGCCTGGGGCGGTAGCAATCAGCCCCAGCATTTT. Its translation is CASSAWGGSNQPQHF.